These 21 T cell receptor beta chains were all obtained from the same sample, sequenced in a study of cytomegalovirus exposure and HLA in healthy donors. The PCR was carried out with 60 Vbeta primers and 13 Jbeta primers. Using immunoSEQ multiplex PCR, the repertoire was profiled, and TCRdb retains in-frame clones only, with some absent. The top ten clones hold 6% to 8% of a sample with roughly 120,000 clones, roughly 70% of them seen once. The sample taken for sequencing was PBMCs. The receptors shown here come from a man aged 40-49 years in good health and CMV-seropositive.

The chain joins TRBV6-6 to TRBJ2-7; D possibly corresponds to TRBD2 (5 bases). Trimming left V 1 base short and J 2 bases short, with 9 bases between. The V gene's germline CDR1 is MNHNY and CDR2 SVGAGI (reference sequence). CDR3 length: 14 amino acids. CDR3 residues: CASSYLANPYEQYF. The CDR3 nucleotides read TGTGCCAGCAGTTACTTAGCGAACCCCTACGAGCAGTACTTC.

The J gene is TRBJ1-1, the V gene TRBV28; D remains ambiguous. Germline lookup yields CDR1 MDHEN and CDR2 SYDVKM. This CDR3 has 13 amino acids. Deletions cut 4 bases from V and 4 bases from J, with 10 bases between. Written as DNA, the CDR3 is TGTGCCAGCAGTTCCTCCCATAGCACTGAAGCTTTCTTT. Encoded protein: CASSSSHSTEAFF.

Worth noting for this clone: A clone one base away is much larger, so this may be a read error. V gene TRBV6-5 combines with J gene TRBJ1-1; a possible D gene is TRBD1 (6 bases). The CDR3 has 14 amino acids. CDR1 is MNHEY and CDR2 is SVGAGI in the germline V gene. Trimming shortened V by 1 base and J by 1 base, and 7 bases separated the two germline ends. As DNA, the CDR3 is TGTGCCAGCAGTTACTTGACAGGGAACACTGAAGCTTTCTTT. Residues: CASSYLTGNTEAFF.

This chain joins TRBV7-2 and TRBJ2-2; perhaps TRBD2 as D (6 bases). The V end was cut by 3 bases, the J end by 4 bases, with 9 bases between. The CDR3 extends over 14 amino acids. The germline gives CDR1 SGHTA, CDR2 FQGNSA. CDR3 DNA sequence: TGTGCCAGCAGCTTTGGAGGGAGCACCGGGGAGCTGTTTTTT. It encodes CASSFGGSTGELFF.

V gene TRBV10-3 combines with J gene TRBJ1-1; D perhaps matches TRBD1 (6 bases). CDR1 is ENHRY, CDR2 SYGVKD, per germline. V shed 10 bases and J shed 0 bases, with 12 bases lying between them. CDR3 length: 13 amino acids. The CDR3 spells CATTQGVNTEAFF. CDR3 in DNA: TGTGCCACCACACAGGGTGTGAACACTGAAGCTTTCTTT.

This chain connects TRBV6-5 to TRBJ1-6; 8 bases map to TRBD1. CDR3 length: 16 amino acids. Germline values: CDR1 MNHEY, CDR2 SVGAGI. V shed 0 bases and J 9 bases; nucleotides not matched to a gene: 7. CDR3: CASSYSRGQAGSPLHF. CDR3 in DNA: TGTGCCAGCAGTTACTCGAGGGGACAGGCAGGTTCACCCCTCCACTTT.

This clone was counted once. The chain carries TRBV6-4 and TRBJ1-2; no clear D gene. Deletions cut 3 bases from V and 5 bases from J, with 7 bases between. Germline loops: CDR1 MRHNA, CDR2 SNTAGT. The length of the CDR3 is 12 residues. The CDR3 nucleotides are TGTGCCAGCAGTGAGTCGGGGTATGGCTACACCTTC. This codes for CASSESGYGYTF.

The chain is built from TRBV5-6 and TRBJ1-6, with a tentative D call TRBD1 (6 bases). V was shortened by 0 bases and J by 1 base, with 11 bases between the two germline ends. The CDR3 covers 17 residues. In germline, CDR1 is SGHDT, CDR2 YYEEEE. The CDR3 DNA reads as TGTGCCAGCAGCTTGGCAGGGGTAGGGTCCTATAATTCACCCCTCCACTTT. It encodes CASSLAGVGSYNSPLHF.

This clone was counted between two and nine times. The chain employs TRBV4-1 and TRBJ1-1, with a weak D call TRBD1 (6 bases). Germline CDR1 reads MGHRA; CDR2 reads YSYEKL. CDR3 length: 15 amino acids. V was cut by 4 bases and J by 7 bases, with 19 bases left in between. The CDR3: CASSPPSGGLFEAFF. The CDR3 coding sequence is TGCGCCAGCAGCCCCCCCTCCGGGGGGCTGTTTGAAGCTTTCTTT.

The chain combines TRBV7-9 with TRBJ2-1; 9 nucleotides agree with TRBD2. The CDR3 contains 15 residues. Germline CDR1 SEHNR, CDR2 FQNEAQ (reference sequence). With V trimmed by 1 base and J by 6 bases, 4 bases remained unmatched. The CDR3: CASSLGAGGFNEQFF. CDR3 coding DNA: TGTGCCAGCAGCTTAGGAGCGGGAGGCTTCAATGAGCAGTTCTTC. Full variable domain (outside the CDR3, taken from reference TRBV7-9 and TRBJ2-1): DTGVSQNPRHKITKRGQNVTFRCDPISEHNRLYWYRQTLGQGPEFLTYFQNEAQLEKSRLLSDRFSAERPKGSFSTLEIQRTEQGDSAMYLCASSLGAGGFNEQFFGPGTRLTVL.

The V and J genes are TRBV28 and TRBJ2-7; weak D call: TRBD1 (5 bases). Trimming left V 6 bases short and J 0 bases short, with 9 bases between. From germline, CDR1 is MDHEN and CDR2 SYDVKM. This CDR3 contains 13 residues. The DNA for the CDR3 is TGTGCCAGCAGCCAACAGGTCTCCTACGAGCAGTACTTC. Residues: CASSQQVSYEQYF.

With regard to this clone: Its ends do not fully match the called genes, so a read error is possible. Other DNA sequences of this sample code for an identical CDR3. The chain couples TRBV7-8 to TRBJ2-2; tentatively, D is TRBD2 (5 bases). This CDR3 comprises 15 residues. Per the germline V gene, CDR1 is SGHVS and CDR2 is FQNEAQ. The CDR3 sequence is CASSLAPGSTGELFF. CDR3 coding DNA: TGCGCCAGCAGCTTAGCACCGGGGAGCACCGGGGAGCTGTTTTTT.

The chain joins TRBV5-1 to TRBJ2-6; 7 positions agree with TRBD1. V lost 4 bases, J lost 0 bases, and 10 bases stayed unmatched. This CDR3 has 18 amino acids. Looked up from germline, CDR1 is SGHRS and CDR2 is YFSETQ. The CDR3 loop is CASSKTGSLNSGANVLTF. In nucleotides, the CDR3 is TGCGCCAGCAGCAAGACAGGGTCCCTAAACTCTGGGGCCAACGTCCTGACTTTC.

V and J are TRBV2 and TRBJ2-7, with a possible D match to TRBD1 (7 bases). CDR3 length equals 15 residues. The germline V gene encodes CDR1 SNHLY and CDR2 FYNNEI. V lost 2 bases and J lost 1, with 12 bases in between. This chain's CDR3 is CASSEQGGESYEQYF. CDR3 nucleotide sequence: TGTGCCAGCAGTGAACAGGGGGGCGAATCCTACGAGCAGTACTTC.

The J gene is TRBJ1-2, the V gene TRBV6-1; D uncertain. This CDR3 region has 11 residues. Trimming removed 2 bases from V and 6 bases from J, with 4 bases in between. The germline V gene has CDR1 MNHNS and CDR2 SASEGT. The CDR3 DNA reads as TGTGCCAGCAGTGAACTAGATGGCTACACCTTC. Its protein is CASSELDGYTF.

This clone was counted a few times. J is TRBJ2-1 and V is TRBV2; 9 nucleotides align to TRBD1. CDR1 and CDR2 (germline): SNHLY, FYNNEI. The ends lost 6 bases at V and 1 base at J; junction bases unmatched: 4. The length of the CDR3 is 15 residues. This CDR3 reads CASRQGQGSYNEQFF. CDR3 in DNA: TGTGCCAGCAGGCAGGGACAGGGATCCTACAATGAGCAGTTCTTC.

This clone occurred once. The V and J genes are TRBV10-3 and TRBJ1-4; the D gene is possibly TRBD1 (6 bases). Deletions cut 4 bases from V and 0 bases from J, with 12 bases between. This CDR3 is 16 amino acids long. CDR1 is ENHRY and CDR2 is SYGVKD in the germline V gene. CDR3 in DNA: TGTGCCATCAGTGGGGAGGGGGTCGCAACTAATGAAAAACTGTTTTTT. Its protein is CAISGEGVATNEKLFF.

The V gene is TRBV7-9, the J gene TRBJ2-3, with 8 bases identical to TRBD1. CDR1 is SEHNR, CDR2 FQNEAQ, per germline (reference sequence). This CDR3 has 15 residues. J was trimmed by 6 bases and V by 3 bases; bases with no gene match: 8. CDR3 sequence: CASSLWQGASDTQYF. The DNA for the CDR3 is TGTGCCAGCAGCTTGTGGCAGGGGGCATCGGATACGCAGTATTTT.

This clone was observed once. Here the CDR3 reads CASSLERWTDLIQPSEKLFF. The CDR3 coding sequence is TGCGCCAGCAGCTTGGAACGGTGGACAGACCTAATCCAACCTTCTGAAAAACTGTTTTTT. V usage is TRBV5-1 and J usage is TRBJ1-4; D is perhaps TRBD1 (6 bases). Germline-derived CDR1 and CDR2 are SGHRS and YFSETQ. The CDR3 contains 20 residues. Trimming stripped 0 bases from V and 7 bases from J, with 28 bases between.

V is TRBV10-3 and J is TRBJ2-7, with 7 bases lining up with TRBD1. CDR1 ENHRY and CDR2 SYGVKD come from the germline V gene. The CDR3 sequence is 14 residues long. V lost 6 bases, J lost 0 bases, and 5 bases stayed unmatched. In nucleotides, the CDR3 is TGTGCCATCAGCGACAGGGTGGTCTCCTACGAGCAGTACTTC. Translating it yields CAISDRVVSYEQYF.

V and J are TRBV13 and TRBJ2-3; TRBD2 matches at 7 bases. The CDR3 has 15 amino acids. Trimming removed 3 bases from V and 3 bases from J; junction bases left unmatched: 6. The germline V gene has CDR1 PRHDT and CDR2 FYEKMQ (reference sequence). The CDR3 protein is CASSLGSSGTDTQYF. In DNA, the CDR3 is TGTGCCAGCAGCTTGGGATCTAGCGGTACAGATACGCAGTATTTT.